This T cell receptor (beta chain) comes out of a study of blood T cell repertoires in COVID-19. Study at large: COVID-19 samples, acute and convalescent, were from the United States, Italy and Spain.

CDR1 and CDR2 (germline): LNHNV, YYDKDF (reference sequence). There are 13 residues in the CDR3. V dropped 6 bases and J dropped 8; count of bases not matched to a gene: 5. Participants had their cohort set by participant-reported clinical history. Clones were read by immunoSEQ multiplex PCR, and TCRdb kept only the in-frame ones, dropping some. The table shows 210,000 or so clones, with approximately 80% occurring only once. The receptor's source is a man younger than 45 with acute COVID-19. The J gene is TRBJ1-4, the V gene TRBV15; 8 bases line up with TRBD1. Sequencing used PBMCs or T cells enriched from blood (not recorded which). For the CDR3, the DNA is TGTGCCACCAGGACGAGACAGGGGGAAAAACTGTTTTTT. Protein: CATRTRQGEKLFF. The full variable domain, rest sourced from reference TRBV15 and TRBJ1-4, is DAMVIQNPRYQVTQFGKPVTLSCSQTLNHNVMYWYQQKSSQAPKLLFHYYDKDFNNEADTPDNFQSRRPNTSFCFLDIRSPGLGDTAMYLCATRTRQGEKLFFGSGTQLSVL.